This T cell receptor beta chain was profiled in a study of shared clonotypes between healthy human individuals. The overall study: The plates for each donor numbered three CD4 naive, three CD4 memory, two CD8 naive and one CD8 memory.

Regarding this clone: No antigen is known for it.

Findings of the study overall: The generation probabilities recorded for non-shared clonotypes fell below those of clonotypes shared by all four donors. Generally, naive subsets (rather than memory subsets) showed larger estimated richness.

Genomic DNA from each subset was divided evenly over several immunoSEQ plates. Profiling relied on immunoSEQ multiplex PCR, and the TCRdb table lists in-frame clones only, not all of them. Of roughly 2.5 million clones detected, about 92% appear once; the ten largest clones hold about 0.13%. V shed 1 base and J 3 bases; nucleotides not matched to a gene: 2. Germline V gene data show CDR1 as SNHLY and CDR2 as FYNNEI. This CDR3 has 15 amino acids. Sequencing was done on a sample of naive CD4+ T cells sorted from blood. Subset specified: CD45RA+ positively selected. V gene TRBV2 combines with J gene TRBJ2-3; 9 positions match TRBD1. This TCR was sampled from a man between 18 and 29 years old in good health. CDR3 sequence: CASSEVGTGTDTQYF. The CDR3 nucleotides read TGTGCCAGCAGTGAAGTGGGGACAGGGACAGATACGCAGTATTTT. The whole variable domain, filled in from reference TRBV2 and TRBJ2-3, reads EPEVTQTPSHQVTQMGQEVILRCVPISNHLYFYWYRQILGQKVEFLVSFYNNEISEKSEIFDDQFSVERPDGSNFTLKIRSTKLEDSAMYFCASSEVGTGTDTQYFGPGTRLTVL.